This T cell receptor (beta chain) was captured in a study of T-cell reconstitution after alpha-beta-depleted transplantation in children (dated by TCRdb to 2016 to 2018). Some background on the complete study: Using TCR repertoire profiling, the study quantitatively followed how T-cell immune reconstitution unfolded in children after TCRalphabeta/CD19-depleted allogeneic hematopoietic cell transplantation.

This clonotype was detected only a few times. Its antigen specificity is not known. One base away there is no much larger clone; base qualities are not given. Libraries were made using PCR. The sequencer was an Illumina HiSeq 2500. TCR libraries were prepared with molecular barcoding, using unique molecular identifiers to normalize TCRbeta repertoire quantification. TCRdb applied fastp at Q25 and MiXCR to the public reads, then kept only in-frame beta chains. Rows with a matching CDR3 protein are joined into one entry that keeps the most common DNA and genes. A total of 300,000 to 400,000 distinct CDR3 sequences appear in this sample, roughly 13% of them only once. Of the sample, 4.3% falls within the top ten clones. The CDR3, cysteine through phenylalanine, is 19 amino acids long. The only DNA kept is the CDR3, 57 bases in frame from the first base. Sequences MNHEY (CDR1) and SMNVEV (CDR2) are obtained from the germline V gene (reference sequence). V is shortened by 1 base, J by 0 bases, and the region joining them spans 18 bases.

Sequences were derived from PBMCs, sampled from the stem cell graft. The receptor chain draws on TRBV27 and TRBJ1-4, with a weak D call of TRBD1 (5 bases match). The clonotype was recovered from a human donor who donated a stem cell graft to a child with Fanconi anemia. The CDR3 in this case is CASSLWSGRGTPTNEKLFF. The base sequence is TGTGCCAGCAGTTTATGGTCGGGAAGGGGCACCCCAACTAATGAAAAACTGTTTTTT.